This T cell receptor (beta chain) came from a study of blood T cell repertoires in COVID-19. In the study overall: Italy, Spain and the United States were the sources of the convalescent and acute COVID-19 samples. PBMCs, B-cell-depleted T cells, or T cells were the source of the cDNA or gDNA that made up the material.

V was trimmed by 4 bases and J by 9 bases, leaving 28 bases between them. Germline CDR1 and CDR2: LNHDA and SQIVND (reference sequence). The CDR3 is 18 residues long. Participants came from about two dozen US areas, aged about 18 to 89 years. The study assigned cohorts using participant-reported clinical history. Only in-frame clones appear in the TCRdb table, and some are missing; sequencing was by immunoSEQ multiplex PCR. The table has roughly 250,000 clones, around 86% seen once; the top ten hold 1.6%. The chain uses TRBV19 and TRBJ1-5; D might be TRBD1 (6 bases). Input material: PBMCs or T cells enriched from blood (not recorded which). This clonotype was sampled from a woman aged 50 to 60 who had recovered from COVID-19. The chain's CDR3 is CASSTNMSPGDPIRPQHF. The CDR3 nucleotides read TGTGCCAGTAGTACTAATATGTCCCCAGGGGACCCGATCCGGCCCCAGCATTTT.